This entry lists 17 T cell receptor beta chains sequenced from one sample in a study of blood T cells in healthy people across ages. Using a J-beta primer mix together with a sample-barcoded 5' primer, a second PCR was run for about 6 to 11 cycles. MiXCR, run by TCRdb on the 5' RACE reads, gives a single entry per CDR3 protein. The profile shows 1.5 million to 2 million distinct CDR3 sequences, around 48% of them singletons. The specimen sequenced was blood. These receptors all stem from a woman aged 35 to 49 in good health.

The chain recombines TRBV7-2 with TRBJ2-3; 13 positions match TRBD2. Germline lookup yields CDR1 SGHTA and CDR2 FQGNSA. J gave up 0 bases and V 5 bases, and 14 bases lay outside the gene matches. The CDR3 covers 20 residues. The CDR3 reads CASSTPRLAGGPTSTDTQYF. CDR3 nucleotides: TGTGCCAGCAGCACACCCCGACTAGCGGGGGGACCAACTAGCACAGATACGCAGTATTTT.

This chain uses TRBV29-1 with TRBJ2-1; D might be TRBD1 (5 bases). Looked up from germline, CDR1 is SQVTM and CDR2 is ANQGSEA. The V gene lost 1 base and the J gene lost 7 bases, with 20 bases spanning the gap. The length of the CDR3 is 16 residues. The CDR3 loop is CSVEGTLLRIGNEQFF. The CDR3 nucleotides read TGCAGCGTTGAAGGGACACTACTTCGGATCGGGAATGAGCAGTTCTTC.

Turning to this clonotype: One end of the junction fails to match germline, which may point to a read error. V gene TRBV20-1 combines with J gene TRBJ1-4; D remains ambiguous. CDR1 DFQATT and CDR2 SNEGSKA come from the germline V gene (reference sequence). This CDR3 spans 16 amino acids. CDR3 DNA: TGCAGTGCTAGAAAGGAGGAAGTAGCGGGAAATGAAGAACTGTTTTTT. Amino acids: CSARKEEVAGNEELFF.

CDR3 DNA sequence: TGTGCCAGCAGCTTCGGGAGGTACTACTACAATGAGCAGTTCTTC. Protein: CASSFGRYYYNEQFF. V is TRBV5-6 and J is TRBJ2-1; TRBD2 matches 7 bases. Germline V gives CDR1 SGHDT, CDR2 YYEEEE. The CDR3 spans 15 residues. J gave up 3 bases and V 2 bases, and 5 bases lay outside the gene matches. The variable domain in full, with the rest retrieved from reference TRBV5-6 and TRBJ2-1, is DAGVTQSPTHLIKTRGQQVTLRCSPKSGHDTVSWYQQALGQGPQFIFQYYEEEERQRGNFPDRFSGHQFPNYSSELNVNALLLGDSALYLCASSFGRYYYNEQFFGPGTRLTVL.

Remarks on this clonotype: The junction and the germline gene differ at one end; a read error may be behind it. This chain connects TRBV28 to TRBJ1-2; D is undetermined. This CDR3 has 13 residues. Germline CDR1 and CDR2: MDHEN and SYDVKM. CDR3 residues: CASSLRRSHGHTF. CDR3 nucleotide sequence: TGTGCCAGCAGTTTACGCCGCAGTCATGGCCACACCTTC.

This chain connects TRBV5-1 to TRBJ2-5, with TRBD2 matching 8 bases. The CDR3 is 15 amino acids. V dropped 4 bases and J dropped 4; count of bases not matched to a gene: 9. CDR1 SGHRS and CDR2 YFSETQ come from the germline V gene. CDR3 DNA sequence: TGCGCCAGCAGCATAGCGGGGAATGTGGGAGAGACCCAGTACTTC. It yields the protein CASSIAGNVGETQYF.

The rearrangement links TRBV29-1 to TRBJ2-1; D uncertain. V lost 4 bases and J lost 7, with 14 bases in between. CDR3 length: 13 residues. The germline CDR1 and CDR2 sequences are SQVTM and ANQGSEA. In DNA form, the CDR3 reads TGCAGCGTTGGGGCAGTCCTGGGGAATGAGCAGTTCTTC. Translation gives CSVGAVLGNEQFF.

The rearrangement uses TRBV6-5 and TRBJ1-2, with a possible D match to TRBD1 (6 bases). V lost 8 bases, J lost 7 bases, and 20 bases lay in between. Germline CDR1 and CDR2: MNHEY and SVGAGI. The CDR3 covers 14 residues. The CDR3 DNA reads TGTGCCAGCGGCCGGGACACTGGGCGGTCTGGCTACACCTTC. Encoded protein: CASGRDTGRSGYTF.

The sample holds a few counts of this clonotype. The V gene is TRBV7-6, the J gene TRBJ2-1; D remains unclear. The germline gives CDR1 SGHVS, CDR2 FNYEAQ. The V end was cut by 2 bases, the J end by 9 bases, with 14 bases between. The CDR3 loop spans 14 amino acids. The CDR3 nucleotides read TGTGCCAGCAGCTTATTGGCCCTTACAAGTGAGCAGTTCTTC. Its translation is CASSLLALTSEQFF.

This clonotype appeared a few times. The rearrangement joins TRBV11-2 to TRBJ2-5, with TRBD1 identical over 9 bases. V shed 4 bases and J 2 bases; nucleotides not matched to a gene: 8. The CDR3 totals 16 residues. CDR1 is SGHAT, CDR2 FQNNGV, per germline. The CDR3 spells CASSSTLTGGQETQYF. The CDR3 DNA is TGTGCCAGCAGCTCTACATTGACAGGGGGGCAAGAGACCCAGTACTTC.

The DNA for the CDR3 is TGTGCCAGCAGTGAACCGGGACAGCTTTACAATGAGCAGTTCTTC. Protein product: CASSEPGQLYNEQFF. This chain uses TRBV12-3 or TRBV12-4 with TRBJ2-1, with TRBD1 matching 7 bases. CDR3 length: 15 amino acids. The V segment lost 5 bases and the J segment 4 bases; nucleotides outside the gene matches: 8.

This clonotype was detected a few times. CDR3 sequence reads: CASRGDPRTQYF. Written as DNA, the CDR3 is TGTGCCTCTCGCGGGGACCCCCGGACCCAGTACTTC. This chain uses TRBV11-1 with TRBJ2-5; TRBD2 might be the D (6 bases). Trimming cost V 11 bases and J 7 bases, with 17 bases left between them. This CDR3 has 12 residues. The V gene's germline CDR1 is SGHAT and CDR2 FQDESV (reference sequence).

The chain is built from TRBV6-5 and TRBJ1-1; 7 nucleotides align to TRBD1. CDR1 MNHEY and CDR2 SVGAGI come from the germline V gene. J lost 0 bases, V lost 8 bases, and 6 bases had no gene match. This CDR3 spans 14 amino acids. The CDR3 sequence is CASGTGAMNTEAFF. The CDR3 region has the DNA TGTGCCAGCGGAACAGGGGCCATGAACACTGAAGCTTTCTTT.

The chain links TRBV7-2 to TRBJ2-3; the D call may be TRBD1 or TRBD2 (5 bases each). Germline V CDR1 and CDR2: SGHTA, FQGNSA. This CDR3 spans 13 amino acids. The V gene lost 5 bases and the J gene lost 5 bases, with 11 bases spanning the gap. The CDR3 nucleotides read TGTGCCAGCAGCAAGGGACCGTTAGATACGCAGTATTTT. This sequence encodes CASSKGPLDTQYF.

The V gene is TRBV20-1, the J gene TRBJ2-3; a weak D match, TRBD2 (5 bases). Germline values: CDR1 DFQATT, CDR2 SNEGSKA (reference sequence). Trimming left V 3 bases short and J 2 bases short, with 15 bases between. This CDR3 has 15 amino acids. The CDR3: CSASPASHPTDTQYF. The CDR3 coding sequence is TGCAGTGCTAGTCCCGCTAGCCACCCCACAGATACGCAGTATTTT.

The rearrangement links TRBV7-6 to TRBJ2-3; 8 bases are shared with TRBD2. The CDR3 is made up of 16 amino acids. Germline CDR1 is SGHVS and CDR2 is FNYEAQ. Losses at the gene ends were 5 bases for V and 2 bases for J; bases not matched to a gene: 9. CDR3 sequence reads: CASSQTSARNTDTQYF. The CDR3 DNA is TGTGCCAGCAGCCAGACTAGCGCGCGGAACACAGATACGCAGTATTTT.

This chain connects TRBV7-9 to TRBJ2-7; weak D call: TRBD1 (5 bases). This CDR3 has 13 residues. In germline, CDR1 is SEHNR, CDR2 FQNEAQ (reference sequence). Trimming stripped 5 bases from V and 1 base from J, with 9 bases between. CDR3: CASSATASYEQYF. The CDR3 DNA is TGTGCCAGCAGCGCGACAGCTTCCTACGAGCAGTACTTC.